This T cell receptor (beta chain) was identified in a study of blood T cells in healthy people across ages. Findings and limits, study-wide: Older age went with lower TCR beta diversity per million T cells, in a roughly linear way.

The second PCR ran about 7 to 12 cycles with a sample-barcoded 5' primer and J-beta primers. TCRdb fed the 5' RACE reads into MiXCR, producing one record per CDR3 protein. The sample lists about 1.4 million distinct CDR3 sequences, roughly 60% occurring once. CDR3 size: 16 residues. The V gene lost 1 base and the J gene lost 7 bases, with 14 bases spanning the gap. CDR1 and CDR2 (germline): SEHNR, FQNEAQ (reference sequence). The sample holds a few counts of this clonotype. Its antigen remains unidentified. This chain connects TRBV7-9 to TRBJ1-6, with a possible D match to TRBD1 (5 bases). Sequencing was done on a sample of blood. The receptor comes from a man aged 18-30 years in good health. In DNA, the CDR3 is TGTGCCAGCAGCTTAGGAAGCGGGACTCCGAATTCACCCCTCCACTTT. As protein: CASSLGSGTPNSPLHF.